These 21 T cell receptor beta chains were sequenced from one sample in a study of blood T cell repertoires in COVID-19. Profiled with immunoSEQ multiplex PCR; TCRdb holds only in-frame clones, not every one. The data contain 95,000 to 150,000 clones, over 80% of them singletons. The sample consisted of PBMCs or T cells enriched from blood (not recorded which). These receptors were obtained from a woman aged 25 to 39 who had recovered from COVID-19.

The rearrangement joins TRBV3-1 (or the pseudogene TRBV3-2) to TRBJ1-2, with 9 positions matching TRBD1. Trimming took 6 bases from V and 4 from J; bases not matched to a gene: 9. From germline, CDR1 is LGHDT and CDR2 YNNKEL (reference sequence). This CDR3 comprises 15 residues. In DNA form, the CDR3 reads TGTGCCAGCAGGGAACAGGGGGCGCCGGGCTATGGCTACACCTTC. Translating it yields CASREQGAPGYGYTF.

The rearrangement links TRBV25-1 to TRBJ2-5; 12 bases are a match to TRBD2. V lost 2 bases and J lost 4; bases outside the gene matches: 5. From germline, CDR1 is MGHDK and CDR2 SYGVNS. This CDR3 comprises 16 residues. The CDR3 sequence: CASSEGTSGQRETQYF. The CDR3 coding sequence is TGTGCCAGCAGTGAAGGGACTAGCGGGCAGCGAGAGACCCAGTACTTC.

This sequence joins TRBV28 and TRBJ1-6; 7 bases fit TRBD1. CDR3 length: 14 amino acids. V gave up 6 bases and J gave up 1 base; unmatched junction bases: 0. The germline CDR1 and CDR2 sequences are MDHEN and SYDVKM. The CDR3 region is CASRTGSYNSPLHF. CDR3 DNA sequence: TGTGCCAGCAGGACAGGGTCCTATAATTCACCCCTCCACTTT.

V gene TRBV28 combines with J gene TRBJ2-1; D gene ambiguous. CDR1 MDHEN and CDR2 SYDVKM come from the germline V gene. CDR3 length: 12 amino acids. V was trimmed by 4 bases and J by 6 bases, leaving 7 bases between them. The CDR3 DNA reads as TGTGCCAGCAGTTCACACCCCAATGAGCAGTTCTTC. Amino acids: CASSSHPNEQFF.

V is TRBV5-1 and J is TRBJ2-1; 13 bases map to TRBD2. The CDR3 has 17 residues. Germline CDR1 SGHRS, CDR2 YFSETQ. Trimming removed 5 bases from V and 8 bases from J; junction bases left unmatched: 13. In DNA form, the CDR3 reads TGCGCCAGCAGACGCACTAGCGGGAGGGCTGGATGGGATGAGCAGTTCTTC. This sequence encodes CASRRTSGRAGWDEQFF.

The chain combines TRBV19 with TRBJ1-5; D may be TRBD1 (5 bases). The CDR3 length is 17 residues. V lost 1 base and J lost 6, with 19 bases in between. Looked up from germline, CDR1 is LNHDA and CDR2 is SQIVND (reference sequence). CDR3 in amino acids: CASSIVFQGYDGQPQHF. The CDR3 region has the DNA TGTGCCAGTAGTATAGTGTTCCAGGGATATGACGGTCAGCCCCAGCATTTT.

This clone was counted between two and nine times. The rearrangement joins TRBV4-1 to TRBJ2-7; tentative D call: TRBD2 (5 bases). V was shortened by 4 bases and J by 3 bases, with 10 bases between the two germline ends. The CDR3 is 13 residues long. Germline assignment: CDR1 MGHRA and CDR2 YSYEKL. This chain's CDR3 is CASSPRASYEQYF. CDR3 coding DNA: TGCGCCAGCAGCCCGAGGGCTAGCTACGAGCAGTACTTC.

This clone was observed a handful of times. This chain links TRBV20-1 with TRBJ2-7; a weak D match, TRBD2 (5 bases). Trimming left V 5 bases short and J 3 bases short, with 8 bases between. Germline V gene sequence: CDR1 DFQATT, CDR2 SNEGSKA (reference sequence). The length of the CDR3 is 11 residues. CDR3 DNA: TGCAGTGCTGACGGGAACTACGAGCAGTACTTC. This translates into CSADGNYEQYF.

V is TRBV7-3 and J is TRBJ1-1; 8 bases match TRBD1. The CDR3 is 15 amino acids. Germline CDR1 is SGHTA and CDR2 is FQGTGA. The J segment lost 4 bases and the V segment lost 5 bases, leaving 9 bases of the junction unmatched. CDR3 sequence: CASSTNTGGTTEAFF. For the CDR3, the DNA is TGTGCCAGCAGCACTAACACAGGGGGAACCACTGAAGCTTTCTTT.

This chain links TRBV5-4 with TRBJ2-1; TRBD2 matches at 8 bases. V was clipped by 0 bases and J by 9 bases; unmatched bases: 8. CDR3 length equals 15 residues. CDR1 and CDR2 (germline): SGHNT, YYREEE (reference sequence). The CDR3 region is CASSLGAGGSSEQFF. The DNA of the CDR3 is TGTGCCAGCAGCTTGGGTGCGGGAGGATCCAGTGAGCAGTTCTTC.

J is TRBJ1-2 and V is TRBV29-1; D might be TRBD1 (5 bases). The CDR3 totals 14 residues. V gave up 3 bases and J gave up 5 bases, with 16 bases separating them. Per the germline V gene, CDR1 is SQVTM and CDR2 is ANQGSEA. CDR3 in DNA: TGCAGCGTTGAGATGGGGGGAAGTTATTATGGCTACACCTTC. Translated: CSVEMGGSYYGYTF.

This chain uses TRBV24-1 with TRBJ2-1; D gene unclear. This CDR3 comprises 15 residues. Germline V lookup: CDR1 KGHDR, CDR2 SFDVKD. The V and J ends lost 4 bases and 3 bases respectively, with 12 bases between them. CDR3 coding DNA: TGTGCCACCAGTGAGAACTTTTTTGGCTACAATGAGCAGTTCTTC. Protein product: CATSENFFGYNEQFF.

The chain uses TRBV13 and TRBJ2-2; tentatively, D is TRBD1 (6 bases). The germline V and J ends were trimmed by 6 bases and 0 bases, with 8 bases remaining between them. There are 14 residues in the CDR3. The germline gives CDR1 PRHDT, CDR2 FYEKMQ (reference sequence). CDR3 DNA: TGTGCCAGCAGTGACAGGTCGAACACCGGGGAGCTGTTTTTT. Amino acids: CASSDRSNTGELFF.

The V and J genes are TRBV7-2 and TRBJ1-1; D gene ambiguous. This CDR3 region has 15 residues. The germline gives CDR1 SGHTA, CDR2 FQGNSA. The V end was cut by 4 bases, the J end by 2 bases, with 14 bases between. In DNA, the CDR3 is TGTGCCAGCAGCTCCCGAGCCCATTCAAACACTGAAGCTTTCTTT. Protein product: CASSSRAHSNTEAFF.

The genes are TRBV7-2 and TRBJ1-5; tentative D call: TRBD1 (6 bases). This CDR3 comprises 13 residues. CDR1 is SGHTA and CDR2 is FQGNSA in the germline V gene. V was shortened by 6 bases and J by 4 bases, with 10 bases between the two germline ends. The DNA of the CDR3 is TGTGCCAGCAGTCGACAGGCTAATCAGCCCCAGCATTTT. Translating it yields CASSRQANQPQHF.

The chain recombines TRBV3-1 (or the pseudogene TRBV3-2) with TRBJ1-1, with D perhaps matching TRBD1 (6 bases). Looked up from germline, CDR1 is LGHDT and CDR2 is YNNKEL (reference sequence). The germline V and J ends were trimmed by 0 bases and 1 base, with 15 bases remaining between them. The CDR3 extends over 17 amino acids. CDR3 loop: CASSQEGHRGPNTEAFF. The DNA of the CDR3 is TGTGCCAGCAGCCAAGAGGGACACCGGGGACCGAACACTGAAGCTTTCTTT.

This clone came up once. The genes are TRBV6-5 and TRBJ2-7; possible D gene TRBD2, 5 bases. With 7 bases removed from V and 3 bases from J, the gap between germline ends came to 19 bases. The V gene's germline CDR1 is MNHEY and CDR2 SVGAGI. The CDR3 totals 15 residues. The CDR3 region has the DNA TGTGCCAGCACCAGCGGTTCCGTCGGTGGCTACGAGCAGTACTTC. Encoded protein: CASTSGSVGGYEQYF.

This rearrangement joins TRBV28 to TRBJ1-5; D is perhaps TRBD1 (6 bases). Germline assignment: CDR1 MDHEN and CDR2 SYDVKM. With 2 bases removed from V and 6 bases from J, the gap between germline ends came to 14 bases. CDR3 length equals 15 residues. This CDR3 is CASSLVQGRAQPQHF. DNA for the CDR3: TGTGCCAGCAGTTTAGTTCAGGGGCGTGCTCAGCCCCAGCATTTT.

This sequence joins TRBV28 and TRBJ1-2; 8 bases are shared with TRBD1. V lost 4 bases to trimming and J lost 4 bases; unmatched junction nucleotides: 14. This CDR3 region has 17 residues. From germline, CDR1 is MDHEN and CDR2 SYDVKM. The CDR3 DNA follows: TGTGCCAGCAGTTCCCGACCTGGGACAGGTTCACGCTATGGCTACACCTTC. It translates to CASSSRPGTGSRYGYTF.

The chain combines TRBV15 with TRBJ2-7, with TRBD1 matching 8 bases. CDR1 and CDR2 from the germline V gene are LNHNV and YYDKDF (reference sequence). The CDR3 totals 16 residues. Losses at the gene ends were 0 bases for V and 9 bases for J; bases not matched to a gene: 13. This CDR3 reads CATSRDRTGTPFPQYF. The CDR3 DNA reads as TGTGCCACCAGCAGAGACCGGACAGGGACGCCCTTCCCGCAGTACTTC.

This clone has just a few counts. DNA of the CDR3: TGCGCCAGCAGCCAAGGCAGGGCTAGCACTGAAGCTTTCTTT. Its translation: CASSQGRASTEAFF. This chain joins TRBV4-3 and TRBJ1-1, with a possible D match to TRBD1 (5 bases). The CDR3 loop spans 14 amino acids. Trimming removed 1 base at V and 4 bases at J, with 10 bases between. Germline assignment: CDR1 LGHNA and CDR2 YSLEER.